This TCR beta chain was recorded in a study of blood T cell repertoires in COVID-19. About the research overall: Donors in Cohort 3 who had recovered were those with two negative PCRs, healthcare professional clearance, or resolution of their symptoms. COVID-19 samples collected from the United States, Italy and Spain covered acute and convalescent phases.

Libraries were prepared by immunoSEQ multiplex PCR; TCRdb keeps only in-frame clonotypes and omits some of them. The table shows a few hundred thousand clones, with around 90% occurring only once. Germline CDR1 and CDR2: SSHAT and FNYEAQ (reference sequence). The CDR3 is 17 residues long. Concerning this clone: The junction departs from germline at one end; a sequencing error may be responsible.

The chain couples TRBV7-7 to TRBJ2-3; a possible D gene is TRBD2 (7 bases). Material for sequencing was PBMCs or T cells enriched from blood (not recorded which). The TCR sequence derives from a woman aged 55-70 years in a cohort exposed to, infected with or recovered from COVID-19 (not recorded which). This CDR3 reads CASSLASRGALGDTQYF. DNA of the CDR3: TGTGCTAGCAGCTTAGCCTCCCGGGGGGCTTTGGGAGATACGCAGTATTTT.